The 13 T cell receptor beta chains given below trace back to one sample, sequenced in a study of OX40 agonist ivuxolimab in advanced cancers. The table came from immunoSEQ multiplex PCR; TCRdb's copy has only in-frame clones and leaves some out. The data contain 80,000 or so clones, 80% to 95% of them singletons. The material was CD4+ or CD8+ T cells sorted from blood, obtained in a trial of the OX40 agonist ivuxolimab. All receptors come from an adult with an advanced solid tumor such as melanoma, head and neck, liver or kidney cancer.

V gene TRBV11-3 combines with J gene TRBJ2-3; 13 bases align to TRBD2. The CDR3 sequence is 16 residues long. The trim removed 4 bases at V and 6 bases at J, leaving 7 bases unmatched. Germline CDR1 SGHNT, CDR2 YENEEA. The chain's CDR3 is CASSSRTSGGIDTQYF. In nucleotides, the CDR3 is TGTGCCAGCAGCTCCAGGACTAGCGGGGGCATTGATACGCAGTATTTT.

The chain joins TRBV13 to TRBJ2-4; 13 bases line up with TRBD2. The CDR3 extends over 19 amino acids. The germline gives CDR1 PRHDT, CDR2 FYEKMQ (reference sequence). The V and J ends lost 2 bases and 0 bases, in that order; junction bases with no gene match: 7. The CDR3 DNA reads TGTGCCAGCAGCTTACGTCCCGGGACTAGCGGGATAGCCAAAAACATTCAGTACTTC. Protein: CASSLRPGTSGIAKNIQYF.

This clone was seen a single time. The gene calls are TRBV19 and TRBJ1-1; weak D call: TRBD1 (5 bases). The CDR3 consists of 13 residues. CDR1 is LNHDA and CDR2 is SQIVND in the germline V gene (reference sequence). Trimming removed 6 bases from V and 3 bases from J, with 11 bases in between. CDR3 DNA: TGTGCCAGTAGGCGGGGGGAGGACACTGAAGCTTTCTTT. It translates to CASRRGEDTEAFF.

The J gene is TRBJ2-7, the V gene TRBV28, with D possibly being TRBD1 or TRBD2 (5 bases each). This CDR3 contains 15 residues. The V and J ends lost 2 bases and 1 base respectively, with 12 bases between them. Germline V gene data show CDR1 as MDHEN and CDR2 as SYDVKM. The CDR3 is CASSLGGAVSYEQYF. CDR3 DNA: TGTGCCAGCAGTTTAGGGGGAGCGGTTTCCTACGAGCAGTACTTC.

The V gene is TRBV28, the J gene TRBJ2-5; D may be TRBD2 (6 bases). The V end was cut by 5 bases, the J end by 5 bases, with 18 bases between. CDR3 length equals 15 residues. Germline V gene sequence: CDR1 MDHEN, CDR2 SYDVKM. Here the CDR3 reads CASSGGGQGGETQYF. The CDR3 DNA is TGTGCCAGCAGTGGCGGAGGGCAGGGCGGGGAGACCCAGTACTTC.

This rearrangement joins TRBV11-2 to TRBJ2-7; D gene unclear. Germline V CDR1 and CDR2: SGHAT, FQNNGV. With 1 base removed from V and 3 bases from J, the gap between germline ends came to 10 bases. The CDR3 is 14 residues long. The chain's CDR3 is CASSLAGISYEQYF. Written as DNA, the CDR3 is TGTGCCAGCAGCTTAGCTGGGATTAGCTACGAGCAGTACTTC.

This sequence joins TRBV6-1 and TRBJ2-6; D assignment may be TRBD1 or TRBD2 (5 bases each). The V and J ends lost 7 bases and 2 bases respectively, with 12 bases between them. CDR1 and CDR2 from the germline V gene are MNHNS and SASEGT. The CDR3 runs to 15 residues. CDR3 region: CASTRGVAGANVLTF. DNA for the CDR3: TGTGCCAGCACACGAGGGGTAGCTGGGGCCAACGTCCTGACTTTC.

This clone was seen only once. This chain links TRBV7-2 with TRBJ2-4; D remains ambiguous. This CDR3 is 13 amino acids long. Trimming took 5 bases from V and 9 from J, leaving 14 bases between them. The germline CDR1 and CDR2 sequences are SGHTA and FQGNSA. The CDR3 DNA reads as TGTGCCAGCAGCATCCAGGAGAGCAGCATTCAGTACTTC. It is translated as CASSIQESSIQYF.

This CDR3 is CASRGPGDTQYF. DNA of the CDR3: TGTGCCAGCAGGGGACCCGGAGATACGCAGTATTTT. The rearrangement uses TRBV6-5 and TRBJ2-3; D might be TRBD1 or TRBD2, each matching 5 bases. Germline V gene sequence: CDR1 MNHEY, CDR2 SVGAGI. V lost 6 bases and J 5 bases, leaving 9 bases between the germline ends. This CDR3 is built from 12 residues.

V usage is TRBV7-2 and J usage is TRBJ2-7; D gene ambiguous. Trimming pared 5 bases from V and 7 bases from J, leaving 9 bases between. The CDR3 spans 11 residues. Germline loops: CDR1 SGHTA, CDR2 FQGNSA. The chain's CDR3 is CASSDVREQYF. CDR3 coding DNA: TGTGCCAGCAGCGACGTTCGGGAGCAGTACTTC.

This clone was picked up a small number of times. The CDR3 region has the DNA TGTGCCAGCAGCAAAGAAAGGGATCAGCCCCAGCATTTT. Protein: CASSKERDQPQHF. V usage is TRBV21-1 and J usage is TRBJ1-5. TRBV21-1 is deemed a pseudogene. This CDR3 is built from 13 residues.

The CDR3 loop is CASSGSTGQLYEQYF. The CDR3, as DNA: TGTGCCAGCAGTGGTTCCACGGGACAGCTCTACGAGCAGTACTTC. The V and J genes are TRBV27 and TRBJ2-7; 7 positions match TRBD1. This CDR3 comprises 15 residues. V gave up 5 bases and J gave up 3 bases; unmatched junction bases: 10. Germline V gene sequence: CDR1 MNHEY, CDR2 SMNVEV (reference sequence).

The gene calls are TRBV2 and TRBJ2-5, with 7 bases identical to TRBD1. The CDR3 loop spans 14 amino acids. Germline loops: CDR1 SNHLY, CDR2 FYNNEI. Trimming cost V 3 bases and J 5 bases; bases outside gene matches: 6. This chain's CDR3 is CASSDTGARETQYF. As DNA, the CDR3 is TGTGCCAGCAGTGATACAGGGGCGAGGGAGACCCAGTACTTC.